The entry below gives a single TCR beta chain sequence along with its context. The data are from a study of CD8 T cells in ankylosing spondylitis. Researchers built TCR beta libraries using quantitative 5'-RACE with molecular barcodes. From the 5' RACE reads, TCRdb called clonotypes with MiXCR, one entry per CDR3 protein. In the table there are roughly 240,000 distinct CDR3 sequences, 32% of which are singletons. Trimming removed 2 bases from V and 1 base from J, with 11 bases in between. Germline V CDR1 and CDR2: SGHRS, YFSETQ. This CDR3 spans 15 amino acids. The sequencing input was blood, either unsorted or a sorted T cell fraction (not recorded which). The chain uses TRBV5-1 and TRBJ2-3; TRBD1 or TRBD2 may be the D gene (5 bases each). The origin of this receptor is a male donor with ankylosing spondylitis or in good health (not recorded which). This CDR3 is CASSFRGTGTDTQYF. The CDR3 bases are TGCGCCAGCAGCTTTAGAGGGACCGGCACAGATACGCAGTATTTT.